The 16 T cell receptor beta chains below all came from one sample that was sequenced in a study of blood T cell repertoires in COVID-19 (dated by TCRdb to 2019 to 2021). The library was made by the immunoSEQ multiplex PCR assay. TCRdb carries this immuneACCESS record with in-frame sequences only. Its versions omit some clonotypes, under half of them owing to an unresolved V gene in the studies checked, with the rest unexplained. Within this sample are hundreds of thousands of clones, with around 83% of them counted one time only. In total, the top ten clones hold around 6% of the sample. Specimen: peripheral blood. These receptors originate from an older man with acute or convalescent COVID-19.

This sequence joins TRBV29-1 and TRBJ1-1; D possibly corresponds to TRBD1 (6 bases). CDR3 size: 13 residues. The V end lost 7 bases, the J end lost 3 bases, and 15 bases lay between the germline ends. The germline V gene has CDR1 SQVTM and CDR2 ANQGSEA. The CDR3 is CSAQRGGDTEAFF. CDR3 DNA: TGCAGCGCCCAGAGGGGGGGTGACACTGAAGCTTTCTTT.

This clone was seen a single time. This rearrangement joins TRBV5-1 to TRBJ1-4, with TRBD1 matching over 7 bases. The germline V gene encodes CDR1 SGHRS and CDR2 YFSETQ. V trimming: 2 bases; J trimming: 2 bases; junction bases outside the gene matches: 6. This CDR3 comprises 16 residues. The chain's CDR3 is CASSLGGSATNEKLFF. The DNA for the CDR3 is TGCGCCAGCAGCTTAGGGGGCTCGGCGACTAATGAAAAACTGTTTTTT.

As concerns this clone: This specimen includes other DNA sequences encoding the same CDR3. This chain links TRBV29-1 with TRBJ1-1, with TRBD1 identical over 7 bases. Looked up from germline, CDR1 is SQVTM and CDR2 is ANQGSEA. With V trimmed by 7 bases and J by 1 base, 3 bases remained unmatched. The CDR3 is 12 amino acids. CDR3 loop: CSAGTANTEAFF. The CDR3 bases are TGCAGCGCCGGGACAGCGAACACTGAAGCTTTCTTT.

This clone showed up just a few times. This chain uses TRBV19 with TRBJ2-1; 14 nucleotides line up with TRBD2. The germline V gene has CDR1 LNHDA and CDR2 SQIVND (reference sequence). The CDR3 sequence is 18 residues long. The V and J ends lost 3 bases and 4 bases, in that order; junction bases with no gene match: 8. CDR3 amino acids: CASSIERLAGGTYNEQFF. CDR3 sequence (DNA): TGTGCCAGTAGTATTGAGCGACTAGCGGGAGGGACGTACAATGAGCAGTTCTTC.

This chain links TRBV28 with TRBJ1-5, with 8 bases lining up with TRBD1. The CDR3 is 15 amino acids. The ends lost 3 bases at V and 6 bases at J; junction bases unmatched: 7. Per the germline V gene, CDR1 is MDHEN and CDR2 is SYDVKM. The CDR3 DNA follows: TGTGCCAGCAGTTTCCTAAGCAGGGGGCCTCAGCCCCAGCATTTT. Amino acid sequence: CASSFLSRGPQPQHF.

This sequence joins TRBV30 and TRBJ1-1; D ambiguous. Trimming took off 3 bases at V and 4 bases at J, with 12 bases between the two ends. Per the germline V gene, CDR1 is GTSNPN and CDR2 is SVGIG (reference sequence). This CDR3 has 13 amino acids. The CDR3 region has the DNA TGTGCCTGGAGCCCCACAGTGGGCACTGAAGCTTTCTTT. Translating it yields CAWSPTVGTEAFF.

The rearrangement uses TRBV12-3 or TRBV12-4 and TRBJ2-5; D gene uncertain. The CDR3 length is 13 residues. Trimming left V 6 bases short and J 5 bases short, with 13 bases between. The CDR3 nucleotides read TGTGCCAGCAGCCACCCACAATTGGAGACCCAGTACTTC. Encoded protein: CASSHPQLETQYF.

V gene TRBV11-2 combines with J gene TRBJ1-1; D call uncertain. Germline CDR1 reads SGHAT; CDR2 reads FQNNGV. The CDR3 contains 13 residues. The germline V and J ends were trimmed by 2 bases and 5 bases, with 9 bases remaining between them. CDR3 sequence reads: CASSLNRETEAFF. The CDR3 coding sequence is TGTGCCAGCAGCTTAAATCGGGAGACTGAAGCTTTCTTT. Full variable domain (rest looked up from reference TRBV11-2 and TRBJ1-1): EAGVAQSPRYKIIEKRQSVAFWCNPISGHATLYWYQQILGQGPKLLIQFQNNGVVDDSQLPKDRFSAERLKGVDSTLKIQPAKLEDSAVYLCASSLNRETEAFFGQGTRLTVV.

This sequence joins TRBV5-1 and TRBJ2-6; a possible D gene is TRBD2 (5 bases). This CDR3 is built from 15 residues. V lost 0 bases and J lost 3, with 7 bases in between. Germline assignment: CDR1 SGHRS and CDR2 YFSETQ. The CDR3 DNA sequence: TGCGCCAGCAGCTTGGGGACTGGTGGGGCCAACGTCCTGACTTTC. It translates to CASSLGTGGANVLTF.

This clone was recorded only once. The chain joins TRBV19 to TRBJ2-1, with D perhaps TRBD1 (5 bases). Germline V gene sequence: CDR1 LNHDA, CDR2 SQIVND (reference sequence). The CDR3 covers 12 residues. V lost 3 bases and J lost 6, with 6 bases in between. Written as DNA, the CDR3 is TGTGCCAGTAGTATGCAGGGCAATGAGCAGTTCTTC. Translation gives CASSMQGNEQFF. Based on the CDR3 plus reference TRBV19 and TRBJ2-1, the full variable domain is DGGITQSPKYLFRKEGQNVTLSCEQNLNHDAMYWYRQDPGQGLRLIYYSQIVNDFQKGDIAEGYSVSREKKESFPLTVTSAQKNPTAFYLCASSMQGNEQFFGPGTRLTVL.

This clone has just one count. This rearrangement joins TRBV14 to TRBJ2-7; 8 positions match TRBD1. V lost 1 base to trimming and J lost 2 bases; unmatched junction nucleotides: 4. This CDR3 spans 15 amino acids. The germline V gene has CDR1 SGHDN and CDR2 FVKESK. The CDR3 DNA reads TGTGCCAGCAGCCAAGGGCAGGGGGCACCCTACGAGCAGTACTTC. It codes for CASSQGQGAPYEQYF.

V usage is TRBV6-5 and J usage is TRBJ2-7; TRBD2 matches 14 bases. Germline V gene sequence: CDR1 MNHEY, CDR2 SVGAGI. The ends lost 7 bases at V and 6 bases at J; junction bases unmatched: 5. The CDR3 covers 14 residues. Written as DNA, the CDR3 is TGTGCCAGCATCGGGACTAGCGGGGGCGGCGAGCAGTACTTC. This gives the protein CASIGTSGGGEQYF.

The rearrangement joins TRBV28 to TRBJ2-5; D perhaps matches TRBD1 (5 bases). Per germline, CDR1 MDHEN and CDR2 SYDVKM. The CDR3 loop spans 15 amino acids. Between the trimmed V and J ends, which lost 6 bases and 2 bases, there was a span of 16 bases. CDR3 amino acids: CASSSRGRVQETQYF. Here the CDR3 DNA reads TGTGCCAGCAGCTCTAGGGGAAGAGTACAAGAGACCCAGTACTTC.

The rearrangement joins TRBV6-5 to TRBJ1-2; no firm D call. This CDR3 contains 15 residues. V was clipped by 6 bases and J by 3 bases, with 17 bases between them. Germline V CDR1 and CDR2: MNHEY, SVGAGI. In DNA form, the CDR3 reads TGTGCCAGCAGCCGCGGCGGAGGGTTGGACTATGGCTACACCTTC. Translation gives CASSRGGGLDYGYTF.

This chain links TRBV2 with TRBJ1-3; D gene uncertain. The germline gives CDR1 SNHLY, CDR2 FYNNEI. The CDR3 totals 11 residues. V was trimmed by 1 base and J by 16 bases, leaving 11 bases between them. As DNA, the CDR3 is TGTGCCAGCAGTGAAGGGAGGAAAGCCTATTTT. It codes for CASSEGRKAYF.

The chain carries TRBV5-1 and TRBJ2-3; D possibly corresponds to TRBD2 (6 bases). V shed 4 bases and J shed 0 bases, with 9 bases lying between them. Germline assignment: CDR1 SGHRS and CDR2 YFSETQ. This CDR3 contains 14 residues. CDR3 amino acids: CASSRDSSTDTQYF. DNA for the CDR3: TGCGCCAGCAGCCGGGACTCTAGCACAGATACGCAGTATTTT. Variable domain in full (rest from reference TRBV5-1 and TRBJ2-3): KAGVTQTPRYLIKTRGQQVTLSCSPISGHRSVSWYQQTPGQGLQFLFEYFSETQRNKGNFPGRFSGRQFSNSRSEMNVSTLELGDSALYLCASSRDSSTDTQYFGPGTRLTVL.